This T cell receptor beta chain originates from a study of regulatory T cells in long-lasting Graves disease. Relying on iRepertoire HTBI primers and Arm-PCR of CDR3 regions, the team built TCR beta libraries. TCRdb analysed the multiplex PCR reads with MiXCR anew, one entry per CDR3 protein. The sample yields 560,000 or so distinct CDR3 sequences, about 16% seen once. Sample time point: newly diagnosed GD, antithyroid drugs for less than 3 months. PBMC RNA served as the TCR library source. This sample also belongs to another study, concerning T cells in Graves' hyperthyroidism and ophthalmopathy. That paper notes: A first-round RT-PCR of the TCR CDR3 used the HTBI primer set.

The sequence was obtained from a man between 18 and 29 years old with Graves disease. Specimen: peripheral blood mononuclear cells (PBMCs), collected at new diagnosis, from a patient treated with antithyroid drugs.

The CDR3 is CASSIGTRDQPQHF. CDR3 bases: TGTGCCAGTAGTATAGGGACAAGAGATCAGCCCCAGCATTTT. The chain uses TRBV19 and TRBJ1-5; TRBD1 is a possible D gene (5 bases). The CDR3 is 14 amino acids. V lost 1 base and J 5 bases, leaving 9 bases between the germline ends. Per the germline V gene, CDR1 is LNHDA and CDR2 is SQIVND (reference sequence).